The rows below give T cell receptor beta chains drawn from one sample of a study of CXCR3-negative and CXCR3-positive naive CD8 T cells. Reprocessing the 5' RACE reads, TCRdb reports a single entry for every CDR3 protein and omits DNA. Listed are 35,000 to 50,000 distinct CDR3 sequences; 9.5% to 12% falls within the top ten. Material for sequencing was memory CD8+ T cells from blood. Receptors originate from a human donor in good health. Some clones in this sample may be carry-over from other donors' samples. CDR3s include the opening cysteine and the closing phenylalanine or tryptophan. Each record gives: J gene, clone size, V gene, CDR3 protein. Clone size appears in some rows only: once, few, many, or a class for an expanded clone.

J gene: TRBJ2-5
clone size: .
V gene: TRBV11-2
CDR3 protein: CASSLEPPGLAFETQYF

J gene: TRBJ2-7
clone size: .
V gene: TRBV4-3
CDR3 protein: CASSPGTGSYEQYF

J gene: TRBJ2-7
clone size: .
V gene: TRBV7-9
CDR3 protein: CASSLSALEQYF

J gene: TRBJ1-1
clone size: .
V gene: TRBV6-1
CDR3 protein: CASSEDTGGNTEAFF

J gene: TRBJ1-1
clone size: .
V gene: TRBV6-5
CDR3 protein: CASSRQGADTEAFF

J gene: TRBJ2-7
clone size: .
V gene: TRBV4-1
CDR3 protein: CASSQTGQGYYEQYF

J gene: TRBJ1-3
clone size: .
V gene: TRBV20-1
CDR3 protein: CSALAPLSGNTIYF

J gene: TRBJ2-7
clone size: .
V gene: TRBV29-1
CDR3 protein: CSVLGGSGGQYF

J gene: TRBJ2-7
clone size: .
V gene: TRBV29-1
CDR3 protein: CSVGAAYSYEQYF

J gene: TRBJ2-1
clone size: large
V gene: TRBV7-2
CDR3 protein: CASSAYGANEQFF

J gene: TRBJ1-1
clone size: .
V gene: TRBV4-3
CDR3 protein: CASSQGTTGSLEAFF

J gene: TRBJ2-3
clone size: .
V gene: TRBV12-3/TRBV12-4
CDR3 protein: CASSLSGRARVADTQYF

J gene: TRBJ2-3
clone size: .
V gene: TRBV27
CDR3 protein: CASEGAGDTQYF

J gene: TRBJ2-1
clone size: .
V gene: TRBV4-1
CDR3 protein: CASSQPGAGGKDEQFF

J gene: TRBJ2-7
clone size: .
V gene: TRBV12-3/TRBV12-4
CDR3 protein: CASSLPGGASYEQYF

J gene: TRBJ2-1
clone size: .
V gene: TRBV7-6
CDR3 protein: CASSLEVRGVSYNEQFF

J gene: TRBJ2-5
clone size: .
V gene: TRBV7-9
CDR3 protein: CASSLGPGPETQYF

J gene: TRBJ2-1
clone size: .
V gene: TRBV10-3
CDR3 protein: CAISESKDSMHEQFF

J gene: TRBJ2-1
clone size: .
V gene: TRBV6-2/TRBV6-3
CDR3 protein: CASSYEGVFYNEQFF

J gene: TRBJ2-1
clone size: .
V gene: TRBV20-1
CDR3 protein: CSATTGSSYNEQFF

J gene: TRBJ2-2
clone size: .
V gene: TRBV20-1
CDR3 protein: CSARLDPTSGANTGELFF

J gene: TRBJ2-7
clone size: .
V gene: TRBV5-1
CDR3 protein: CASSSPGQGRYEQYF

J gene: TRBJ1-1
clone size: .
V gene: TRBV7-6
CDR3 protein: CASSLVGGRPGHTEAFF

J gene: TRBJ2-1
clone size: .
V gene: TRBV9
CDR3 protein: CASSVGSKGGGANEQFF

J gene: TRBJ2-3
clone size: .
V gene: TRBV12-3/TRBV12-4
CDR3 protein: CASSGSGQIKNLYTDTQYF

J gene: TRBJ2-1
clone size: .
V gene: TRBV4-3
CDR3 protein: CASRYTGASYNEQFF

J gene: TRBJ2-2
clone size: .
V gene: TRBV6-2/TRBV6-3
CDR3 protein: CASSYSTDTGELFF

J gene: TRBJ1-1
clone size: .
V gene: TRBV29-1
CDR3 protein: CSVEDGRAEAFF

J gene: TRBJ1-5
clone size: .
V gene: TRBV7-2
CDR3 protein: CASSALDSLNQPQHF

J gene: TRBJ2-1
clone size: .
V gene: TRBV20-1
CDR3 protein: CSARAPGGSYNEQFF

J gene: TRBJ1-2
clone size: .
V gene: TRBV25-1
CDR3 protein: CASSARTGGGYGYTF

J gene: TRBJ1-1
clone size: .
V gene: TRBV4-2
CDR3 protein: CASSQKDRGPEAFF

J gene: TRBJ2-1
clone size: .
V gene: TRBV12-3/TRBV12-4
CDR3 protein: CASRPQTLDGDEQFF

J gene: TRBJ2-3
clone size: .
V gene: TRBV14
CDR3 protein: CASSQVRGARTDTQYF

J gene: TRBJ2-2
clone size: .
V gene: TRBV4-1
CDR3 protein: CASSQDTWNTGELFF

J gene: TRBJ1-6
clone size: .
V gene: TRBV21-1
CDR3 protein: CASSTTRRSLNSPLHF

J gene: TRBJ2-3
clone size: .
V gene: TRBV3-1
CDR3 protein: CASSQEGTNTDTQYF

J gene: TRBJ1-2
clone size: .
V gene: TRBV4-2
CDR3 protein: CASSQEGGPDGYTF

J gene: TRBJ2-2
clone size: .
V gene: TRBV7-3
CDR3 protein: CASSPLGGGTGELFF

J gene: TRBJ2-7
clone size: .
V gene: TRBV20-1
CDR3 protein: CSARDQGSYEQYF

J gene: TRBJ1-1
clone size: .
V gene: TRBV19
CDR3 protein: CASSIGRGTEAFF

J gene: TRBJ1-1
clone size: .
V gene: TRBV30
CDR3 protein: CAWRLGEGYTEAFF

J gene: TRBJ2-2
clone size: .
V gene: TRBV30
CDR3 protein: CAWSVPGLVTGELFF

J gene: TRBJ2-4
clone size: .
V gene: TRBV11-2
CDR3 protein: CASSSPGQLIAKNIQYF

J gene: TRBJ1-1
clone size: .
V gene: TRBV5-1
CDR3 protein: CASVGDLGNTEAFF

J gene: TRBJ1-1
clone size: .
V gene: TRBV2
CDR3 protein: CASNGGTEAFF

J gene: TRBJ2-6
clone size: .
V gene: TRBV27
CDR3 protein: CASSSEDGANVLTF

J gene: TRBJ2-5
clone size: .
V gene: TRBV18
CDR3 protein: CASTLYLDRGPETQYF

J gene: TRBJ1-6
clone size: .
V gene: TRBV7-6
CDR3 protein: CASSPAGVHSPLHF

J gene: TRBJ2-7
clone size: .
V gene: TRBV20-1
CDR3 protein: CSARQTEYEQYF

J gene: TRBJ1-5
clone size: .
V gene: TRBV12-5
CDR3 protein: CASGLVGNSNQPQHF

J gene: TRBJ2-7
clone size: .
V gene: TRBV18
CDR3 protein: CASSTSAGPSSYEQYF

J gene: TRBJ2-7
clone size: .
V gene: TRBV4-1
CDR3 protein: CASSHPGTGGTPEQYF

J gene: TRBJ2-2
clone size: .
V gene: TRBV7-9
CDR3 protein: CASPRQGNTGELFF

J gene: TRBJ2-1
clone size: .
V gene: TRBV4-1
CDR3 protein: CASSQLLAGVNNEQFF

J gene: TRBJ2-5
clone size: .
V gene: TRBV12-3/TRBV12-4
CDR3 protein: CASSPLRGGETQYF

J gene: TRBJ2-7
clone size: .
V gene: TRBV6-5
CDR3 protein: CASSPGTGDREQYF

J gene: TRBJ2-5
clone size: .
V gene: TRBV15
CDR3 protein: CATHGGEETQYF

J gene: TRBJ2-5
clone size: .
V gene: TRBV20-1
CDR3 protein: CSAPMGVRETQYF